Sequencing of this T cell receptor beta chain was carried out in a study of beta chain features in type 1 diabetes. On the study more broadly: The number of sorted cells examined across all samples was fewer than 110,000,000.

Study-level points and caveats: Patients with Type 1 diabetes showed moderately but significantly shorter TCRB CDR3s in all four CD4+ subsets.

Sorting that relied on CD45RO/CCR7/CD25/CD127/CD95/CD27 yielded CD4+ naive, central memory, regulatory and stem cell-like memory cells. Each population that was sorted was more than 95% pure. The authors reverse transcribed all of the isolated RNA, so sequencing captured expressed TCRB transcripts. Naive, central memory and regulatory T cell samples produced a mean of roughly 3.8 million reads. Libraries were prepared by immunoSEQ multiplex PCR; TCRdb keeps only in-frame clonotypes and omits some of them. The sample records about 650,000 clones, around 12% being singletons. About this clone itself: Its antigen is as yet unknown.

This CDR3 comprises 14 residues. Germline V gives CDR1 SGHRS, CDR2 YFSETQ. The ends were cut back, 3 bases at V and 4 bases at J, with 11 bases in the middle. The sample was naive CD4+ T cells from blood. The V call is TRBV5-1, the J call TRBJ2-1; D might be TRBD1 or TRBD2, each matching 5 bases. This TCR came from a man aged 25-45 years with type 1 diabetes. The DNA for the CDR3 is TGCGCCAGCAGCTCCGGGGCCGTTTACAATGAGCAGTTCTTC. It specifies CASSSGAVYNEQFF. The whole variable domain, remainder taken from reference TRBV5-1 and TRBJ2-1, is KAGVTQTPRYLIKTRGQQVTLSCSPISGHRSVSWYQQTPGQGLQFLFEYFSETQRNKGNFPGRFSGRQFSNSRSEMNVSTLELGDSALYLCASSSGAVYNEQFFGPGTRLTVL.